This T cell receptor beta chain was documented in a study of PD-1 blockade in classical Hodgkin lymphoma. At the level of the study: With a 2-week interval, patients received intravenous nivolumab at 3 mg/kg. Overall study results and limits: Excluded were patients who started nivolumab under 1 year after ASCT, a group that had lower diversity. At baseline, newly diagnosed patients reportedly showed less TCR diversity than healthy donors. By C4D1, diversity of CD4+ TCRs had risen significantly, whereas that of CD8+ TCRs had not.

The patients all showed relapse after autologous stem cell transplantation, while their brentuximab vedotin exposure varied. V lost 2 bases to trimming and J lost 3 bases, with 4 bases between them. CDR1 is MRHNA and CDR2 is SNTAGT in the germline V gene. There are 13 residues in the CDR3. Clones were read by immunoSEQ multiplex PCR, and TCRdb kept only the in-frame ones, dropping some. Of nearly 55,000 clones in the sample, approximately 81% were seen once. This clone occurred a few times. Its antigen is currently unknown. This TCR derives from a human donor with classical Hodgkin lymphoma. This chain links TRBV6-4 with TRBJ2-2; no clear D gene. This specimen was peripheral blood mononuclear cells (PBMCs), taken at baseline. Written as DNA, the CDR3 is TGTGCCAGCAGTGACGGGGACACCGGGGAGCTGTTTTTT. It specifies CASSDGDTGELFF.